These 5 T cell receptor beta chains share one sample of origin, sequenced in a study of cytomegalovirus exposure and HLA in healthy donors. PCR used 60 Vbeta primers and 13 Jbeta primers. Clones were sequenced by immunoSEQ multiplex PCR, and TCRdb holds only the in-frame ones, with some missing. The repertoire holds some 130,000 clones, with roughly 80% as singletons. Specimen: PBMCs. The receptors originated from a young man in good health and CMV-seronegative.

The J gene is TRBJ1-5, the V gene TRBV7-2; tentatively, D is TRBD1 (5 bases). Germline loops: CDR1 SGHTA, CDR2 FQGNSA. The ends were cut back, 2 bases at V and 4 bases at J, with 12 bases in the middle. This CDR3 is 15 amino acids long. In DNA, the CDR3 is TGTGCCAGCAGCTTATGGGGGGGGGAGAATCAGCCCCAGCATTTT. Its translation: CASSLWGGENQPQHF.

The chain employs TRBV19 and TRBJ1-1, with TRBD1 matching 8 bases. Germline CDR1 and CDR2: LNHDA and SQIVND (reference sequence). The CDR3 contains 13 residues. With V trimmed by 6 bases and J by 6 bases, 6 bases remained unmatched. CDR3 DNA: TGTGCCAGTAGCCGGACAGGGCTCCCTGAAGCTTTCTTT. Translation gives CASSRTGLPEAFF.

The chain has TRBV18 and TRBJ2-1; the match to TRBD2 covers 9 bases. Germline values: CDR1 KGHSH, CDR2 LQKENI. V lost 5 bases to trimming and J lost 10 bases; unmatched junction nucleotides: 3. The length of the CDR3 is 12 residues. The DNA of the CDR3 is TGTGCCAGCTCAGGGCTAGCGGGAGAGCAGTTCTTC. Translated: CASSGLAGEQFF.

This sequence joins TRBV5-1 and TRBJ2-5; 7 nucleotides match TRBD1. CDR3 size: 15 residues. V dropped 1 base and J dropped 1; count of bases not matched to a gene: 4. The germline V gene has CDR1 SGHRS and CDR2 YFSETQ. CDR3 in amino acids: CASSLLGTAQETQYF. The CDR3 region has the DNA TGCGCCAGCAGCTTGTTGGGGACAGCCCAAGAGACCCAGTACTTC.

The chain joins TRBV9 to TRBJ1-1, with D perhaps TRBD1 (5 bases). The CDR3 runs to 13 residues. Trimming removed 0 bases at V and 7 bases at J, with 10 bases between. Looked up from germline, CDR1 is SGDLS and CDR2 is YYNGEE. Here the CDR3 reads CASSVENRNEAFF. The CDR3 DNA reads TGTGCCAGCAGCGTAGAGAACAGGAATGAAGCTTTCTTT.